The 6 T cell receptor beta chains listed next were all sequenced from one sample in a study of T cells in localized non-small cell lung cancer. This table comes from immunoSEQ multiplex PCR, and its TCRdb copy is limited to in-frame clones, with some not included. The data contain approximately 25,000 clones, about nine tenths of them seen just once; the ten biggest clones take up approximately 1.1%. The material was peripheral blood, obtained before any cancer treatment. Receptors originate from a woman aged 40-70 years with stage I lung adenocarcinoma.

The chain uses TRBV6-6 and TRBJ1-3, with D unclear. There are 15 residues in the CDR3. Trimming shortened V by 2 bases and J by 4 bases, and 12 bases separated the two germline ends. Germline V lookup: CDR1 MNHNY, CDR2 SVGAGI (reference sequence). CDR3 coding DNA: TGTGCCAGCAGTTACGGGCCGTCGCGGGGAAACACCATATATTTT. Encoded protein: CASSYGPSRGNTIYF.

This chain links TRBV19 with TRBJ2-5; D might be TRBD2 (6 bases). The CDR3 spans 13 residues. Trimming pared 6 bases from V and 4 bases from J, leaving 12 bases between. Germline-derived CDR1 and CDR2 are LNHDA and SQIVND (reference sequence). CDR3 sequence reads: CASSWQGGETQYF. The CDR3 nucleotides are TGTGCCAGTAGCTGGCAGGGAGGAGAGACCCAGTACTTC.

Only a few counts were recorded for this clone. V and J are TRBV30 and TRBJ1-4; 9 bases align to TRBD1. This CDR3 is 14 amino acids long. The germline V gene encodes CDR1 GTSNPN and CDR2 SVGIG (reference sequence). V lost 4 bases to trimming and J lost 6 bases; unmatched junction nucleotides: 6. CDR3 sequence: CAWKQGARDEKLFF. Here the CDR3 DNA reads TGTGCCTGGAAACAGGGGGCGCGGGATGAAAAACTGTTTTTT.

The V gene is TRBV19, the J gene TRBJ1-6; D is undetermined. The length of the CDR3 is 14 residues. Germline assignment: CDR1 LNHDA and CDR2 SQIVND (reference sequence). V was cut by 6 bases and J by 0 bases, with 6 bases left in between. CDR3 in DNA: TGTGCCAGTAGCCGAAGCTCCTATAATTCACCCCTCCACTTT. It is translated as CASSRSSYNSPLHF.

The J gene is TRBJ1-1, the V gene TRBV2; D remains ambiguous. V was shortened by 3 bases and J by 1 base, with 6 bases between the two germline ends. The CDR3 covers 13 residues. Germline CDR1 is SNHLY and CDR2 is FYNNEI. The CDR3 here is CASSDWENTEAFF. In nucleotides, the CDR3 is TGTGCCAGCAGTGATTGGGAGAACACTGAAGCTTTCTTT.

The CDR3 coding sequence is TGCGCCAGCAGCTTGCTCCTCCACTTT. Translation: CASSLLLHF. The chain links TRBV5-1 to TRBJ1-6; D ambiguous. Deletions cut 1 base from V and 15 bases from J, with 2 bases between. The CDR3 is made up of 9 amino acids. Per the germline V gene, CDR1 is SGHRS and CDR2 is YFSETQ.